The 14 T cell receptor beta chains below come from one sample, sequenced in a study of blood T cell repertoires in COVID-19 (dated by TCRdb to the early 2020s). The receptor library was made with the immunoSEQ multiplex PCR assay. TCRdb holds this immuneACCESS table with in-frame rearrangements only. Some clones are missing; in checked studies, unresolved V genes explain under half, and the rest has no known cause. The sample table contains tens of thousands of clones; only one count was recorded for roughly three quarters of them. The leading ten clones occupy around 10% of the sample. The sequencing sample was made of peripheral blood. Receptors were obtained from a man aged 65 to 85 with acute or convalescent COVID-19.

The table lists this clone with a few counts. Here the CDR3 reads CASSLGGRNNEQFF. CDR3 bases: TGTGCCAGCAGCTTAGGTGGGAGGAACAATGAGCAGTTCTTC. V usage is TRBV7-3 and J usage is TRBJ2-1; a possible D gene is TRBD2 (6 bases). Germline CDR1 is SGHTA and CDR2 is FQGTGA. Trimming cost V 2 bases and J 5 bases, with 10 bases left between them. This CDR3 has 14 residues.

The V gene is TRBV5-6, the J gene TRBJ1-2; 9 bases align to TRBD1. Germline loops: CDR1 SGHDT, CDR2 YYEEEE. J was trimmed by 7 bases and V by 4 bases; bases with no gene match: 8. The CDR3 totals 14 residues. The DNA of the CDR3 is TGTGCCAGCAGCGGGGGGACAGGGAGAGGTGGCTACACCTTC. Its translation is CASSGGTGRGGYTF. Filled out from reference TRBV5-6 and TRBJ1-2, the complete variable domain reads DAGVTQSPTHLIKTRGQQVTLRCSPKSGHDTVSWYQQALGQGPQFIFQYYEEEERQRGNFPDRFSGHQFPNYSSELNVNALLLGDSALYLCASSGGTGRGGYTFGSGTRLTVV.

The chain recombines TRBV2 with TRBJ1-1; D might be TRBD1 (5 bases). The CDR3 has 16 amino acids. From germline, CDR1 is SNHLY and CDR2 FYNNEI. Trimming pared 2 bases from V and 0 bases from J, leaving 13 bases between. CDR3 in amino acids: CASSERGRLVNTEAFF. The CDR3 DNA follows: TGTGCCAGCAGTGAAAGGGGAAGACTGGTGAACACTGAAGCTTTCTTT.

The gene calls are TRBV3-1 (or the pseudogene TRBV3-2) and TRBJ2-1, with 7 bases fitting TRBD2. Unmatched junction bases numbered 5, after V lost 0 bases and J lost 6 bases. The CDR3 sequence is 15 residues long. Per the germline V gene, CDR1 is LGHDT and CDR2 is YNNKEL (reference sequence). Here the CDR3 reads CASSQDLIAGNEQFF. The CDR3 DNA reads as TGTGCCAGCAGCCAAGATCTGATAGCGGGCAATGAGCAGTTCTTC.

The V and J genes are TRBV2 and TRBJ2-3, with 8 nucleotides matching TRBD1. The CDR3 runs to 17 residues. The junction had 22 bases not matched to a gene; V was cut back by 9 bases and J by 8 bases. Germline V gene data show CDR1 as SNHLY and CDR2 as FYNNEI. This CDR3 is CARVNGPGQGAMGTQYF. Here the CDR3 DNA reads TGTGCCAGGGTGAATGGGCCCGGACAGGGCGCGATGGGTACGCAGTATTTT.

The J gene is TRBJ1-3, the V gene TRBV3-1 (or the pseudogene TRBV3-2); D gene unclear. CDR3 length: 15 residues. The germline CDR1 and CDR2 sequences are LGHDT and YNNKEL (reference sequence). The V end lost 5 bases, the J end lost 1 base, and 12 bases lay between the germline ends. The CDR3 region has the DNA TGTGCCAGCAGCGGGGAGGGAACGTCTGGAAACACCATATATTTT. Its translation: CASSGEGTSGNTIYF.

The chain recombines TRBV6-5 with TRBJ2-1; 8 bases are shared with TRBD2. The trim removed 10 bases at V and 6 bases at J, leaving 8 bases unmatched. Germline CDR1 is MNHEY and CDR2 is SVGAGI. This CDR3 is 13 amino acids long. CDR3 coding DNA: TGTGCCACCTCCCGGGAGGGGACCAATGAGCAGTTCTTC. This gives the protein CATSREGTNEQFF.

This chain connects TRBV5-1 to TRBJ2-7; perhaps TRBD2 as D (5 bases). V was clipped by 3 bases and J by 4 bases, with 20 bases between them. Germline-derived CDR1 and CDR2 are SGHRS and YFSETQ. The CDR3 has 16 residues. The CDR3 nucleotides are TGCGCCAGCAGCTATGGGTCCCCCAGAGGGTCGTACGAGCAGTACTTC. Translating gives CASSYGSPRGSYEQYF.

This sequence joins TRBV4-1 and TRBJ1-6; no firm D call. Per the germline V gene, CDR1 is MGHRA and CDR2 is YSYEKL. V lost 1 base to trimming and J lost 7 bases, with 14 bases between them. CDR3 length: 16 residues. CDR3 amino acids: CASSQGTRPGNSPLHF. As DNA, the CDR3 is TGCGCCAGCAGCCAAGGAACCCGGCCGGGGAATTCACCCCTCCACTTT.

The chain links TRBV27 to TRBJ1-5; D might be TRBD1 (5 bases). This CDR3 is 15 amino acids long. Germline V gives CDR1 MNHEY, CDR2 SMNVEV (reference sequence). The ends were cut back, 4 bases at V and 7 bases at J, with 17 bases in the middle. The CDR3 DNA is TGTGCCAGCAGTTCCACAGCGGGTGGGGACCAGCCCCAGCATTTT. Translated, it gives CASSSTAGGDQPQHF.

The chain combines TRBV5-1 with TRBJ2-5; a weak D match, TRBD1 (6 bases). V lost 7 bases and J lost 2, with 15 bases in between. Per germline, CDR1 SGHRS and CDR2 YFSETQ. The CDR3 has 14 amino acids. This CDR3 reads CASSLRGKQETQYF. Written as DNA, the CDR3 is TGCGCCAGCTCCCTGAGGGGGAAGCAAGAGACCCAGTACTTC.

The chain recombines TRBV3-1 (or the pseudogene TRBV3-2) with TRBJ2-3, with D tentatively TRBD2 (6 bases). Trimming left V 3 bases short and J 3 bases short, with 13 bases between. CDR1 is LGHDT and CDR2 is YNNKEL in the germline V gene (reference sequence). The length of the CDR3 is 15 residues. CDR3 sequence: CASSQFAGLTDTQYF. CDR3 DNA: TGTGCCAGCAGCCAGTTTGCGGGGCTGACAGATACGCAGTATTTT.

The genes are TRBV27 and TRBJ2-1; 15 positions agree with TRBD2. Germline values: CDR1 MNHEY, CDR2 SMNVEV (reference sequence). The CDR3 spans 14 residues. V dropped 2 bases and J dropped 10; count of bases not matched to a gene: 0. The CDR3 sequence is CASSLGTSGGEQFF. The CDR3, as DNA: TGTGCCAGCAGTTTAGGGACTAGCGGGGGGGAGCAGTTCTTC.

This sequence joins TRBV18 and TRBJ2-7; 7 bases match TRBD1. Germline V CDR1 and CDR2: KGHSH, LQKENI. This CDR3 is 14 amino acids long. After removal of 3 bases from V and 1 base from J, the junction contained 3 bases not matched to a gene. The CDR3 reads CASSPGTESYEQYF. CDR3 in DNA: TGTGCCAGCTCACCCGGGACAGAGTCCTACGAGCAGTACTTC.